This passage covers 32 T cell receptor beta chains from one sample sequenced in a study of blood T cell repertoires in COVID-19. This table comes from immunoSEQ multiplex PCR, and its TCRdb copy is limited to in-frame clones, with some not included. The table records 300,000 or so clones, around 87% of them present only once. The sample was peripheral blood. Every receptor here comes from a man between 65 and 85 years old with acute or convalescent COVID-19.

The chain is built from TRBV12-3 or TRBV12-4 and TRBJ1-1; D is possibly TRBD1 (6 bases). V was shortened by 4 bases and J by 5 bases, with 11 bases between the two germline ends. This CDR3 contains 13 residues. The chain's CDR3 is CASSYRVGTEAFF. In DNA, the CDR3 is TGTGCCAGCAGTTACAGGGTAGGGACTGAAGCTTTCTTT.

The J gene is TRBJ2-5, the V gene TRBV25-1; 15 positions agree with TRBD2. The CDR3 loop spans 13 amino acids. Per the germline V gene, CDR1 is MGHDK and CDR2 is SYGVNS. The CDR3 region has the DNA TGTGCGATGGGACTAGCGGGAGGAGAGACCCAGTACTTC. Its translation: CAMGLAGGETQYF.

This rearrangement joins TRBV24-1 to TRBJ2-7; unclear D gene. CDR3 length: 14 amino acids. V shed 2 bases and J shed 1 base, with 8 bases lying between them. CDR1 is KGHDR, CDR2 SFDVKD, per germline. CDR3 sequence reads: CATSDSRVSYEQYF. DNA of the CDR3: TGTGCCACCAGTGATTCTCGGGTTTCCTACGAGCAGTACTTC.

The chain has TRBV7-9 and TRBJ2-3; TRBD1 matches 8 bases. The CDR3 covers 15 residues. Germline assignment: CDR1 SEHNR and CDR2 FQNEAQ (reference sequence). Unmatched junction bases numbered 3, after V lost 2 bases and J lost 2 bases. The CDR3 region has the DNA TGTGCCAGCAGCTTACCCAGGGGGCTCACAGATACGCAGTATTTT. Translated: CASSLPRGLTDTQYF.

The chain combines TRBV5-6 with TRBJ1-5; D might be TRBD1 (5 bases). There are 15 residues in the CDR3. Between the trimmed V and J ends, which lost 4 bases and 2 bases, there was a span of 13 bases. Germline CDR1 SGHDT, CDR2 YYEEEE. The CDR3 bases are TGTGCCAGCAGCGTTCAGGGTCGGGGCAATCAGCCCCAGCATTTT. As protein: CASSVQGRGNQPQHF.

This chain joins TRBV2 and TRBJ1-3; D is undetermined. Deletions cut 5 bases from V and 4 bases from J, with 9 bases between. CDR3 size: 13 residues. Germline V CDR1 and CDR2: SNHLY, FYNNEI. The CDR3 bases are TGTGCCAGCAGTCAGACACTGGGAAACACCATATATTTT. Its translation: CASSQTLGNTIYF.

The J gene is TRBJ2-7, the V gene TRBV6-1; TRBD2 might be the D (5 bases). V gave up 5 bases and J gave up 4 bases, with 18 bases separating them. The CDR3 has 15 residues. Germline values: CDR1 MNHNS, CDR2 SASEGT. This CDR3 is CASSSSVLAPYEQYF. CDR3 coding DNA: TGTGCCAGCAGTTCCAGCGTTCTAGCACCATACGAGCAGTACTTC.

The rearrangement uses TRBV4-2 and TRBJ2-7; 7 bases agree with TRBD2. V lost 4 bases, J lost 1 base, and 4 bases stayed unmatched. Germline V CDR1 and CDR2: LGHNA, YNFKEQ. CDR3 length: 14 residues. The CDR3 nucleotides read TGTGCCAGCAGCCCCGGGGGGACTTCCTACGAGCAGTACTTC. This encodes CASSPGGTSYEQYF.

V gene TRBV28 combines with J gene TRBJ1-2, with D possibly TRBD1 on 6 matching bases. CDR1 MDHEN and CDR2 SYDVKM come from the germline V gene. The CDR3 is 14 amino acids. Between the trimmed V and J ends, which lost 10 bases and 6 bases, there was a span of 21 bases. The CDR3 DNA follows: TGTGCCACCACTCCAAGCGGGGGGCGAGATGGCTACACCTTC. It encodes CATTPSGGRDGYTF.

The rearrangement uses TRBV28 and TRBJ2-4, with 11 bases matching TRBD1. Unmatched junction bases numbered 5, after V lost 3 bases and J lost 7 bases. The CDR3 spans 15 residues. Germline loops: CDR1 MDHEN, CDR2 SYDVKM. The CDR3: CASSLGQGVGNIQYF. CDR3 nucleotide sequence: TGTGCCAGCAGTTTGGGACAGGGGGTCGGGAACATTCAGTACTTC.

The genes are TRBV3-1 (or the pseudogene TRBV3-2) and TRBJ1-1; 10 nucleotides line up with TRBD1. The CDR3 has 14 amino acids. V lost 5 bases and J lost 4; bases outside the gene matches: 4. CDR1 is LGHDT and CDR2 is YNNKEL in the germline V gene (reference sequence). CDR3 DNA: TGTGCCAGCAGCACCCGGGACAGGGGCACTGAAGCTTTCTTT. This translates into CASSTRDRGTEAFF.

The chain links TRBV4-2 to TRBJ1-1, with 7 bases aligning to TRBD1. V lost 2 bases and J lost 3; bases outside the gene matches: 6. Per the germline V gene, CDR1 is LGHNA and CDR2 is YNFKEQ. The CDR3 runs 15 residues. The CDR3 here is CASSQPDRVHTEAFF. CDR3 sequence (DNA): TGTGCCAGCAGCCAACCCGACAGGGTCCACACTGAAGCTTTCTTT.

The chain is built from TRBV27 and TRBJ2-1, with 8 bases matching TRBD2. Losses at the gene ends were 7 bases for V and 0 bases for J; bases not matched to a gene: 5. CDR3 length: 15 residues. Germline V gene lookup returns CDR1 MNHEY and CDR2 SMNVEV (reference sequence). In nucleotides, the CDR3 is TGTGCCAGCACCAATCGGGGGGGCTCCTACAATGAGCAGTTCTTC. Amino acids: CASTNRGGSYNEQFF.

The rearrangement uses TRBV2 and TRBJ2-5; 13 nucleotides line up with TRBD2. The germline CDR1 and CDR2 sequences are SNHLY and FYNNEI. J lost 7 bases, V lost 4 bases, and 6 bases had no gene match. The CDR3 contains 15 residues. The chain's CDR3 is CASSGTSGGIGTQYF. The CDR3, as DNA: TGTGCCAGCAGTGGGACTAGCGGGGGCATTGGGACCCAGTACTTC.

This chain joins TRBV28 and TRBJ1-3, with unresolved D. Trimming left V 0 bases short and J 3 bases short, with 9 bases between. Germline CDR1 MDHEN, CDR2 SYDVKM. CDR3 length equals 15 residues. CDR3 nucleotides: TGTGCCAGCAGTTTATGGGGCCTGCATGGAAACACCATATATTTT. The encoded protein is CASSLWGLHGNTIYF.

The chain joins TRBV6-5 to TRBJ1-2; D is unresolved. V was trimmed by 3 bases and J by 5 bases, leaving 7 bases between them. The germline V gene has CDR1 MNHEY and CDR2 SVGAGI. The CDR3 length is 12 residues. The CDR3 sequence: CASSYESYGYTF. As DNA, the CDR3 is TGTGCCAGCAGTTATGAGTCATATGGCTACACCTTC.

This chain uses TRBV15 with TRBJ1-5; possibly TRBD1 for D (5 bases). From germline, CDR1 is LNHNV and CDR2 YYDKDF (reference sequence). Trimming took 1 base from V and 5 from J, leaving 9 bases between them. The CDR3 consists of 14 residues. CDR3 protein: CATSRVGVDQPQHF. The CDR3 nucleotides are TGTGCCACCAGCAGAGTAGGGGTGGATCAGCCCCAGCATTTT.

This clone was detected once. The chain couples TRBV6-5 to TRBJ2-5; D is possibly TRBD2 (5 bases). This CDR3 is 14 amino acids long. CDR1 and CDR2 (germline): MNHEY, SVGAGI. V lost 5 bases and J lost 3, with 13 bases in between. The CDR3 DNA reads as TGTGCCAGCAGTCAGCGGCGGGTCGAAGAGACCCAGTACTTC. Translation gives CASSQRRVEETQYF.

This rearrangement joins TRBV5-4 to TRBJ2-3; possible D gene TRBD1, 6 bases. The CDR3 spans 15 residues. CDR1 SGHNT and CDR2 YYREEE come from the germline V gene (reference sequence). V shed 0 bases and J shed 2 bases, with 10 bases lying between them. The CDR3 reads CASSLEDRYTDTQYF. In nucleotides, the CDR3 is TGTGCCAGCAGCTTGGAGGACAGATACACAGATACGCAGTATTTT. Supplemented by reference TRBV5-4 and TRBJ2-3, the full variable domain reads ETGVTQSPTHLIKTRGQQVTLRCSSQSGHNTVSWYQQALGQGPQFIFQYYREEENGRGNFPPRFSGLQFPNYSSELNVNALELDDSALYLCASSLEDRYTDTQYFGPGTRLTVL.

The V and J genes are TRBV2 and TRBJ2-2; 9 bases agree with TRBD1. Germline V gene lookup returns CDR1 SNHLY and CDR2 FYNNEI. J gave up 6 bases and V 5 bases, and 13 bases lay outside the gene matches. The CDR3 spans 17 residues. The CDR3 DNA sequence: TGTGCCAGCAGTTATTTTCCGGGACAGGGTGTTCCCGGGGAGCTGTTTTTT. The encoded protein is CASSYFPGQGVPGELFF.

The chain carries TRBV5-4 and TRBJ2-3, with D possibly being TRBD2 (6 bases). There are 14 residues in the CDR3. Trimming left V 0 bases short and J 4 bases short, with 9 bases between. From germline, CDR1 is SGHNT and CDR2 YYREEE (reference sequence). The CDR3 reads CASSLVTSPDTQYF. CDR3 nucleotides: TGTGCCAGCAGCTTGGTTACTAGCCCAGATACGCAGTATTTT.

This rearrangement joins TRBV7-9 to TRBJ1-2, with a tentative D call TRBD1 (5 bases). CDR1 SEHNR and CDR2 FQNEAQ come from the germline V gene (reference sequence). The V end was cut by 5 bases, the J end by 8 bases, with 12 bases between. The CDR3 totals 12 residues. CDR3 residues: CASSLGELGYTF. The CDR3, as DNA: TGTGCCAGCAGCCTAGGGGAGCTAGGCTACACCTTC.

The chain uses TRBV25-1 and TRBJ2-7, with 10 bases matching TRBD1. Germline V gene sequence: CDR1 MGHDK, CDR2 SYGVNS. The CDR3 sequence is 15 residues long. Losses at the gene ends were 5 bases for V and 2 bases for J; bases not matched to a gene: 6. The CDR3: CASSPAGTGAYEQYF. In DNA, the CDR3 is TGTGCCAGCAGTCCCGCCGGGACAGGGGCCTACGAGCAGTACTTC.

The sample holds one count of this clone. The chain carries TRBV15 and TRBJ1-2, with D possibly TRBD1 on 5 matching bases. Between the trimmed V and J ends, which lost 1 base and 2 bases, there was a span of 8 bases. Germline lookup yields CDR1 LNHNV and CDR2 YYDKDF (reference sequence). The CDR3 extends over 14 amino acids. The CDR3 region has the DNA TGTGCCACCAGCAGAGCCCCAGGGAACTATGGCTACACCTTC. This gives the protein CATSRAPGNYGYTF.

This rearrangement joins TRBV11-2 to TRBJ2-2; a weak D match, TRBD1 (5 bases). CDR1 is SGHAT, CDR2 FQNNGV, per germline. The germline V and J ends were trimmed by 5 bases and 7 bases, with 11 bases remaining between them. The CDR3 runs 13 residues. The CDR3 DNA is TGTGCCAGCAGCCAAGGGGTGAGCGGGGAGCTGTTTTTT. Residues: CASSQGVSGELFF.

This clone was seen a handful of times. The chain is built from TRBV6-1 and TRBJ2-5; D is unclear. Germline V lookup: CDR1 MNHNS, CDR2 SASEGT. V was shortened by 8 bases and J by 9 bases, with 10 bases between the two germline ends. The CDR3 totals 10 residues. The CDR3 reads CASRNESQYF. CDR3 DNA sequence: TGTGCCAGCCGTAACGAGTCCCAGTACTTC.

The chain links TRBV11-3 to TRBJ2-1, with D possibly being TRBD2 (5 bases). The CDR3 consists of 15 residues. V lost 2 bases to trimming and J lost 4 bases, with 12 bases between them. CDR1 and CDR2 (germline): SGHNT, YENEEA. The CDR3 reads CASSLSPTGYNEQFF. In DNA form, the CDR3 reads TGTGCCAGCAGCTTAAGCCCCACGGGGTACAATGAGCAGTTCTTC.

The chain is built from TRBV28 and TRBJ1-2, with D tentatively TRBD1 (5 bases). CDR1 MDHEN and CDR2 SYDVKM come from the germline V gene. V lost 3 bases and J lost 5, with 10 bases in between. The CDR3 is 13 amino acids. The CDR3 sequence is CASSLGGEYGYTF. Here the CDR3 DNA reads TGTGCCAGCAGTTTGGGAGGGGAGTATGGCTACACCTTC.

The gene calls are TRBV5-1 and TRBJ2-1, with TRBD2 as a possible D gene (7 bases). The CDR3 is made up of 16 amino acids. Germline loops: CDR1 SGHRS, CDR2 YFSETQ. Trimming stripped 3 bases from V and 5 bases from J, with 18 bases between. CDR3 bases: TGCGCCAGCAGCTGGGGGGGCAGAGGTTCCGACAATGAGCAGTTCTTC. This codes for CASSWGGRGSDNEQFF.

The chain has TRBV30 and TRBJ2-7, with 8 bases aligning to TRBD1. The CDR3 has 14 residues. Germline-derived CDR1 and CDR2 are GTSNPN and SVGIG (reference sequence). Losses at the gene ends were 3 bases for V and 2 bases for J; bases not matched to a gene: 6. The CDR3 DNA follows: TGTGCCTGGAGGAGGGGGGACAGGACCTACGAGCAGTACTTC. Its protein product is CAWRRGDRTYEQYF.

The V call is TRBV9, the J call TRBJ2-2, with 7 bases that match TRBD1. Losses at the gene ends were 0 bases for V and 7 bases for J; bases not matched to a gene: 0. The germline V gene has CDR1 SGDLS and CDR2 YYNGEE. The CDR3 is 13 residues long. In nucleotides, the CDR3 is TGTGCCAGCAGCGTAGCAGGGGGCGGGGAGCTGTTTTTT. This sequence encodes CASSVAGGGELFF.

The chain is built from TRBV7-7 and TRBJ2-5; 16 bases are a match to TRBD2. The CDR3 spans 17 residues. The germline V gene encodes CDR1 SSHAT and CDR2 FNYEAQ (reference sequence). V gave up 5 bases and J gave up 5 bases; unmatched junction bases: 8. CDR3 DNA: TGTGCCAGCAGCAAAGGGACTAGCGGGGGGGTAGTTGAGACCCAGTACTTC. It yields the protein CASSKGTSGGVVETQYF.